These 21 T cell receptor beta chains were sequenced from one sample in a study of shared clonotypes between healthy human individuals. TCRdb's table, derived via immunoSEQ multiplex PCR, lists solely in-frame clones and lacks some. The data hold fewer than 500,000 clones, with almost 80% observed a single time. The sequencing sample was made of PBMCs. These receptors were collected from a woman between 40 and 50 years old in good health. Some clones in this sample may be carry-over from other donors' samples.

V usage is TRBV7-6 and J usage is TRBJ2-7, with D uncertain. Deletions cut 2 bases from V and 5 bases from J, with 7 bases between. Per germline, CDR1 SGHVS and CDR2 FNYEAQ. CDR3 length equals 12 residues. CDR3 coding DNA: TGTGCCAGCAGCTTATTAGGTGACGAGCAGTACTTC. As protein: CASSLLGDEQYF.

The V call is TRBV11-2, the J call TRBJ1-2, with 7 bases fitting TRBD1. Losses at the gene ends were 2 bases for V and 8 bases for J; bases not matched to a gene: 5. CDR1 and CDR2 (germline): SGHAT, FQNNGV. The CDR3 spans 13 residues. The CDR3 nucleotides read TGTGCCAGCAGCTTAACGACAGGGACCGGCTACACCTTC. It encodes CASSLTTGTGYTF.

The chain links TRBV30 to TRBJ1-5, with D possibly being TRBD1 (6 bases). Germline V gene data show CDR1 as GTSNPN and CDR2 as SVGIG (reference sequence). V lost 2 bases and J 7 bases, leaving 12 bases between the germline ends. This CDR3 is built from 13 residues. The CDR3 DNA follows: TGTGCCTGGAGTTCAGGGGTAGAGCAGCCCCAGCATTTT. Amino acids: CAWSSGVEQPQHF.

The chain uses TRBV21-1 and TRBJ2-1; the DNA was not compared with TRBD2, the D call given in the table. TRBV21-1 is a recognized pseudogene. The CDR3 consists of 15 residues. The chain's CDR3 is CASSKYASKTFEQFF. In DNA, the CDR3 is TGTGCCAGCAGCAAATACGCCTCGAAGACTTTTGAGCAGTTCTTC.

The chain uses TRBV7-6 and TRBJ1-3, with D possibly being TRBD1 (5 bases). V was shortened by 1 base and J by 0 bases, with 10 bases between the two germline ends. The CDR3 sequence is 16 residues long. Germline CDR1 is SGHVS and CDR2 is FNYEAQ. In nucleotides, the CDR3 is TGTGCCAGCAGCTTAGGGGGACTCGGCTCTGGAAACACCATATATTTT. Its protein product is CASSLGGLGSGNTIYF.

A remark on this clone: The sample carries other DNA sequences with the same CDR3. CDR3 sequence: CASSAGRGTEAFF. The DNA for the CDR3 is TGTGCCAGCAGTGCCGGCCGGGGCACTGAAGCTTTCTTT. The rearrangement uses TRBV6-4 and TRBJ1-1; D is unresolved. The CDR3 covers 13 residues. The V end lost 4 bases, the J end lost 4 bases, and 10 bases lay between the germline ends. CDR1 is MRHNA and CDR2 is SNTAGT in the germline V gene.

The chain has TRBV5-1 and TRBJ1-6; 9 bases match TRBD1. This CDR3 is 14 amino acids long. V lost 4 bases to trimming and J lost 7 bases; unmatched junction nucleotides: 3. Germline CDR1 SGHRS, CDR2 YFSETQ. This CDR3 is CASSQDRGNSPLHF. The CDR3 bases are TGCGCCAGCAGCCAGGACAGGGGAAATTCACCCCTCCACTTT.

The chain combines TRBV19 with TRBJ2-1, with D perhaps matching TRBD2 (5 bases). Trimming shortened V by 9 bases and J by 2 bases, and 17 bases separated the two germline ends. CDR3 size: 15 residues. Per the germline V gene, CDR1 is LNHDA and CDR2 is SQIVND (reference sequence). Here the CDR3 reads CASRRGIGAYNEQFF. For the CDR3, the DNA is TGTGCCAGCCGCCGAGGGATTGGGGCCTACAATGAGCAGTTCTTC.

V and J are TRBV30 and TRBJ2-2, with 7 bases lining up with TRBD1. CDR1 is GTSNPN and CDR2 is SVGIG in the germline V gene (reference sequence). With 0 bases clipped from V and 3 bases from J, the junction kept 1 base outside the gene matches. CDR3 length: 14 residues. CDR3 sequence reads: CAWSVDRDTGELFF. CDR3 nucleotide sequence: TGTGCCTGGAGTGTAGACAGGGACACCGGGGAGCTGTTTTTT.

V gene TRBV27 combines with J gene TRBJ2-3, with 10 bases matching TRBD2. V was pared by 3 bases and J by 8 bases, with 14 bases of the junction left unmatched. From germline, CDR1 is MNHEY and CDR2 SMNVEV (reference sequence). The CDR3 runs 17 residues. The CDR3 sequence: CASSFPSALAGVGTQYF. CDR3 nucleotides: TGTGCCAGCAGTTTCCCCTCTGCCCTAGCGGGAGTTGGTACGCAGTATTTT.

Turning to this clone: A clone one base away is much larger, so this may be a read error. The rearrangement uses TRBV30 and TRBJ2-5, with 7 bases aligning to TRBD1. Germline V gene sequence: CDR1 GTSNPN, CDR2 SVGIG (reference sequence). The CDR3 runs 13 residues. V shed 1 base, J shed 2 bases, and the junction held 1 base outside the gene matches. CDR3 loop: CAWSGDRQETQYF. The CDR3 region has the DNA TGTGCCTGGAGTGGGGACAGACAAGAGACCCAGTACTTC.

This chain links TRBV10-3 with TRBJ1-1, with D hard to call. The V gene's germline CDR1 is ENHRY and CDR2 SYGVKD. Between the trimmed V and J ends, which lost 4 bases and 0 bases, there was a span of 12 bases. The CDR3 is 15 amino acids. The CDR3 reads CAISVAGLMNTEAFF. The CDR3 nucleotides read TGTGCCATCAGTGTGGCTGGACTCATGAACACTGAAGCTTTCTTT.

V is TRBV11-2 and J is TRBJ1-1, with a possible D match to TRBD1 (5 bases). Trimming pared 6 bases from V and 0 bases from J, leaving 14 bases between. There are 15 residues in the CDR3. CDR1 is SGHAT, CDR2 FQNNGV, per germline. The CDR3 loop is CASRLRVLMNTEAFF. CDR3 in DNA: TGTGCCAGCAGACTCAGGGTCCTAATGAACACTGAAGCTTTCTTT.

The rearrangement uses TRBV5-6 and TRBJ1-1; the D is unclear. This CDR3 spans 12 amino acids. Germline V gene lookup returns CDR1 SGHDT and CDR2 YYEEEE. V gave up 1 base and J gave up 4 bases, with 5 bases separating them. The CDR3 here is CASSLYGTEAFF. The DNA for the CDR3 is TGTGCCAGCAGCTTGTATGGCACTGAAGCTTTCTTT.

Only a few counts were recorded for this clone. The chain joins TRBV11-2 to TRBJ2-3; 10 nucleotides align to TRBD2. In germline, CDR1 is SGHAT, CDR2 FQNNGV. Trimming at V came to 5 bases and at J to 1 base, leaving 6 bases not matched to a gene. The CDR3 is made up of 16 amino acids. CDR3: CASSTRLAGGTDTQYF. For the CDR3, the DNA is TGTGCCAGCAGCACCCGCCTAGCGGGGGGCACAGATACGCAGTATTTT.

The chain uses TRBV2 and TRBJ2-5, with D possibly TRBD2 on 5 matching bases. Germline lookup yields CDR1 SNHLY and CDR2 FYNNEI. This CDR3 contains 14 residues. V lost 6 bases, J lost 9 bases, and 20 bases lay in between. CDR3 DNA sequence: TGTGCCAGCAGGATTCGAGAGGGTTGGGGTGCCCAGTACTTC. Its protein is CASRIREGWGAQYF.

In nucleotides, the CDR3 is TGTGCCAGCAGAGGGACAGGGTGGGAGAACACTGAAGCTTTCTTT. Amino acid sequence: CASRGTGWENTEAFF. The rearrangement links TRBV6-5 to TRBJ1-1; 9 bases fit TRBD1. CDR3 length equals 15 residues. Germline lookup yields CDR1 MNHEY and CDR2 SVGAGI. V trimming: 6 bases; J trimming: 1 base; junction bases outside the gene matches: 6.

CDR3 nucleotide sequence: TGTGCCAGCAGCGGTAGCGGGAGGGCCAGGGAGCAGTACTTC. Residues: CASSGSGRAREQYF. The chain employs TRBV9 and TRBJ2-7; 11 positions agree with TRBD2. V was clipped by 3 bases and J by 7 bases; unmatched bases: 6. CDR3 length equals 14 residues. The germline V gene encodes CDR1 SGDLS and CDR2 YYNGEE. Using reference TRBV9 and TRBJ2-7 for the parts outside the CDR3, the full variable domain is DSGVTQTPKHLITATGQRVTLRCSPRSGDLSVYWYQQSLDQGLQFLIQYYNGEERAKGNILERFSAQQFPDLHSELNLSSLELGDSALYFCASSGSGRAREQYFGPGTRLTVT.

This clone was recorded once. The chain couples TRBV9 to TRBJ2-2, with D perhaps matching TRBD1 or TRBD2 (5 bases each). V lost 0 bases, J lost 0 bases, and 9 bases lay in between. There are 16 residues in the CDR3. Per germline, CDR1 SGDLS and CDR2 YYNGEE. This CDR3 is CASSVGGMPNTGELFF. The CDR3 nucleotides are TGTGCCAGCAGCGTAGGGGGGATGCCGAACACCGGGGAGCTGTTTTTT.

The chain couples TRBV27 to TRBJ1-1, with D perhaps TRBD1 (5 bases). V shed 5 bases and J shed 11 bases, with 24 bases lying between them. From germline, CDR1 is MNHEY and CDR2 SMNVEV (reference sequence). CDR3 length equals 15 residues. The CDR3 loop reads CASSPPGVRGGEAFF. The CDR3 DNA reads TGTGCCAGCAGTCCCCCCGGCGTAAGGGGCGGCGAGGCTTTCTTT.

This rearrangement joins TRBV7-2 to TRBJ2-3, with D possibly matching TRBD1 (6 bases). Germline lookup yields CDR1 SGHTA and CDR2 FQGNSA. The length of the CDR3 is 15 residues. V dropped 5 bases and J dropped 0 bases, with 12 bases sitting between them. In nucleotides, the CDR3 is TGTGCCAGCAGCCCCGACAGGCTGAGCACAGATACGCAGTATTTT. It translates to CASSPDRLSTDTQYF.